These 13 T cell receptor beta chains originate from one sample sequenced in a study of T cells after yellow fever vaccination. TCRdb redid the calling of the 5' RACE reads with MiXCR, one entry per CDR3 protein. Of under 550,000 distinct CDR3 sequences detected, roughly 22% appear once; the ten largest clones hold 16%. This sample comprised PBMCs, obtained around 3 weeks after the first yellow fever vaccination. Source of these receptors: a man between 18 and 35 years old who received the YFV17D yellow fever vaccine.

This clonotype was seen more than once but under ten times. CDR3 sequence: CASSSRDRGRNEQYF. The CDR3 DNA reads as TGTGCCAGCAGCTCGAGGGACAGGGGGAGGAACGAGCAGTACTTC. V and J are TRBV7-2 and TRBJ2-7; 11 nucleotides line up with TRBD1. V shed 4 bases, J shed 5 bases, and the junction held 7 bases outside the gene matches. The CDR3 has 15 amino acids. Germline lookup yields CDR1 SGHTA and CDR2 FQGNSA. The full variable domain, completed using reference TRBV7-2 and TRBJ2-7, is GAGVSQSPSNKVTEKGKDVELRCDPISGHTALYWYRQSLGQGLEFLIYFQGNSAPDKSGLPSDRFSAERTGGSVSTLTIQRTQQEDSAVYLCASSSRDRGRNEQYFGPGTRLTVT.

This clonotype turned up a few times. The gene calls are TRBV5-1 and TRBJ2-1, with D tentatively TRBD2 (7 bases). Germline CDR1 reads SGHRS; CDR2 reads YFSETQ. V was trimmed by 0 bases and J by 6 bases, leaving 13 bases between them. The CDR3 totals 15 residues. The DNA for the CDR3 is TGCGCCAGCAGCTTGGGAGGCGGGGGCTCCAATGAGCAGTTCTTC. Protein sequence: CASSLGGGGSNEQFF.

The table lists this clonotype with a few counts. This rearrangement joins TRBV20-1 to TRBJ2-3; 12 positions match TRBD2. Looked up from germline, CDR1 is DFQATT and CDR2 is SNEGSKA (reference sequence). J lost 4 bases, V lost 1 base, and 0 bases had no gene match. This CDR3 is built from 14 residues. In nucleotides, the CDR3 is TGCAGTGCTAGAGGACTAGCGGGAGCAGATACGCAGTATTTT. Encoded protein: CSARGLAGADTQYF.

The J gene is TRBJ1-4, the V gene TRBV7-9; perhaps TRBD1 as D (6 bases). Trimming shortened V by 3 bases and J by 7 bases, and 12 bases separated the two germline ends. Germline values: CDR1 SEHNR, CDR2 FQNEAQ (reference sequence). The CDR3 sequence is 14 residues long. The CDR3 bases are TGTGCCAGCAGCTTGGGCCCAGGGGCTGAAAAACTGTTTTTT. It is translated as CASSLGPGAEKLFF.

The CDR3 sequence: CSAIQGAYGYTF. Here the CDR3 DNA reads TGCAGTGCTATACAGGGGGCATATGGCTACACCTTC. J is TRBJ1-2 and V is TRBV20-1; 9 positions match TRBD1. The germline CDR1 and CDR2 sequences are DFQATT and SNEGSKA (reference sequence). The V and J ends lost 4 bases and 5 bases, in that order; junction bases with no gene match: 2. CDR3 size: 12 residues.

This clonotype turned up a few times. V usage is TRBV7-9 and J usage is TRBJ2-3, with D unresolved. V lost 5 bases to trimming and J lost 4 bases, with 7 bases between them. This CDR3 comprises 12 residues. Looked up from germline, CDR1 is SEHNR and CDR2 is FQNEAQ (reference sequence). The CDR3 sequence: CASSTDSDTQYF. CDR3 bases: TGTGCCAGCAGCACCGATTCAGATACGCAGTATTTT.

This clonotype turned up a few times. The V gene is TRBV7-2, the J gene TRBJ1-2; 8 bases map to TRBD1. CDR1 and CDR2 (germline): SGHTA, FQGNSA. Trimming removed 9 bases from V and 5 bases from J; junction bases left unmatched: 5. CDR3 length: 12 amino acids. The CDR3 DNA reads TGTGCCAGTGGACAGGGCGCTTATGGCTACACCTTC. Its protein product is CASGQGAYGYTF.

The chain recombines TRBV12-3 or TRBV12-4 with TRBJ1-5, with TRBD1 matching 7 bases. The CDR3 spans 14 residues. Trimming cost V 5 bases and J 7 bases; bases outside gene matches: 8. The CDR3 DNA follows: TGTGCCAGCAGTCCAGGGGGAGGAGCCCAGCCCCAGCATTTT. This translates into CASSPGGGAQPQHF.

This chain connects TRBV19 to TRBJ2-1; 10 bases line up with TRBD2. The germline gives CDR1 LNHDA, CDR2 SQIVND (reference sequence). The CDR3 is 14 residues long. Germline trimming cut 7 bases from V and 3 bases from J; bases unmatched to any gene: 3. The CDR3: CASKASGGYNEQFF. The CDR3 DNA follows: TGTGCCAGTAAGGCTAGCGGGGGCTACAATGAGCAGTTCTTC. Filled out from reference TRBV19 and TRBJ2-1, the complete variable domain reads DGGITQSPKYLFRKEGQNVTLSCEQNLNHDAMYWYRQDPGQGLRLIYYSQIVNDFQKGDIAEGYSVSREKKESFPLTVTSAQKNPTAFYLCASKASGGYNEQFFGPGTRLTVL.

The chain combines TRBV7-2 with TRBJ2-3; TRBD2 agrees at 10 bases. V lost 3 bases to trimming and J lost 7 bases; unmatched junction nucleotides: 7. The CDR3 runs to 15 residues. Germline assignment: CDR1 SGHTA and CDR2 FQGNSA. The CDR3 region has the DNA TGTGCCAGCAGCTTTAGAGCGGGGGGGGGATATACGCAGTATTTT. This codes for CASSFRAGGGYTQYF.

The table lists this clonotype with many counts. The chain links TRBV5-1 to TRBJ2-5, with D maybe TRBD1 (6 bases). The germline CDR1 and CDR2 sequences are SGHRS and YFSETQ. The CDR3 loop spans 14 amino acids. V dropped 7 bases and J dropped 0 bases, with 13 bases sitting between them. The CDR3 reads CASAEQGDQETQYF. CDR3 sequence (DNA): TGCGCCAGCGCAGAACAGGGAGACCAAGAGACCCAGTACTTC.

The CDR3 bases are TGTGCCAGCAGTCCGCGCACTAGCGGGGGGGGTGAGCAGTTCTTC. Its protein product is CASSPRTSGGGEQFF. The rearrangement uses TRBV12-3 or TRBV12-4 and TRBJ2-1, with 13 bases matching TRBD2. The CDR3 extends over 15 amino acids. V trimming: 5 bases; J trimming: 9 bases; junction bases outside the gene matches: 7.

This sequence joins TRBV5-4 and TRBJ2-2, with 7 bases matching TRBD2. Germline CDR1 SGHNT, CDR2 YYREEE (reference sequence). With 4 bases clipped from V and 2 bases from J, the junction kept 11 bases outside the gene matches. CDR3 length equals 17 residues. The CDR3 coding sequence is TGTGCCAGCAGCACGGGCTGGGCTAGCGGAAACACCGGGGAGCTGTTTTTT. Translated: CASSTGWASGNTGELFF.